This T cell receptor beta chain was retrieved from a study of blood T cells in healthy people across ages. The second PCR ran about 7 to 12 cycles with a sample-barcoded 5' primer and J-beta primers. From the 5' RACE reads, TCRdb called clonotypes with MiXCR, one entry per CDR3 protein. The table includes about 290,000 distinct CDR3 sequences, 27% detected once. This CDR3 contains 14 residues. Germline V lookup: CDR1 MDHEN, CDR2 SYDVKM. The chain recombines TRBV28 with TRBJ2-1; unclear D gene. The J call may be in error: the DNA end matches TRBJ2-7 better. The TCR originated in a woman in her seventies in good health. Input material: blood. CDR3 sequence: CASSLIGYGGEQYF. CDR3 bases: TGTGCCAGCAGTTTAATAGGGTACGGTGGCGAGCAGTACTTC.